These 9 T cell receptor beta chains were all obtained from the same sample, sequenced in a study of shared clonotypes between healthy human individuals. It was CD45RO-negative cells, positively selected for CCR7, that made up naive CD8 cells, with terminally differentiated effector memory CD45RA+ cells excluded. The method was immunoSEQ multiplex PCR; TCRdb's version includes in-frame clones alone and lacks a portion of them. The sample holds 700,000 to 950,000 clones, 96% seen once. Sequenced material: naive CD8+ T cells sorted from blood. These receptors originate from a man aged 25-45 years in good health.

Worth noting for this clone: Other DNA sequences of this sample code for an identical CDR3. This rearrangement joins TRBV29-1 to TRBJ1-1; D ambiguous. This CDR3 has 12 residues. V was trimmed by 1 base and J by 5 bases, leaving 8 bases between them. From germline, CDR1 is SQVTM and CDR2 ANQGSEA. The CDR3 is CSVEGGNTEAFF. In DNA form, the CDR3 reads TGCAGCGTTGAAGGCGGAAATACTGAAGCTTTCTTT. Complete variable domain (other parts from reference TRBV29-1 and TRBJ1-1): SAVISQKPSRDICQRGTSLTIQCQVDSQVTMMFWYRQQPGQSLTLIATANQGSEATYESGFVIDKFPISRPNLTFSTLTVSNMSPEDSSIYLCSVEGGNTEAFFGQGTRLTVV.

The chain links TRBV5-6 to TRBJ2-7; 7 positions agree with TRBD2. The germline V gene encodes CDR1 SGHDT and CDR2 YYEEEE. The CDR3 is made up of 13 amino acids. Germline trimming cut 4 bases from V and 3 bases from J; bases unmatched to any gene: 4. The CDR3 coding sequence is TGTGCCAGCAGCCAGACTAGCCACTACGAGCAGTACTTC. This translates into CASSQTSHYEQYF.

This sequence joins TRBV25-1 and TRBJ2-5; D is unresolved. The V gene's germline CDR1 is MGHDK and CDR2 SYGVNS. This CDR3 is 14 amino acids long. The V gene lost 7 bases and the J gene lost 2 bases, with 14 bases spanning the gap. The CDR3 sequence: CASTYAEDQETQYF. The CDR3 DNA reads as TGTGCCAGCACGTACGCTGAAGATCAAGAGACCCAGTACTTC.

This sequence joins TRBV23-1 and TRBJ1-2; D unresolved. TRBV23-1 is noted as an ORF with a role that remains uncertain. Trimming took 4 bases from V and 14 from J, leaving 14 bases between them. The CDR3 extends over 11 amino acids. The CDR3 bases are TGCGCCAGCAGTCCTCGACATCGAAATACCTTC. This translates into CASSPRHRNTF.

Concerning this clone: The same CDR3 can be traced to other DNA sequences in this sample. J is TRBJ2-7 and V is TRBV9; 9 bases match TRBD1. With 0 bases clipped from V and 5 bases from J, the junction kept 6 bases outside the gene matches. CDR1 is SGDLS and CDR2 is YYNGEE in the germline V gene. The length of the CDR3 is 15 residues. CDR3 bases: TGTGCCAGCAGCGTAGAGGGACAGGGCGCCGACGAGCAGTACTTC. This gives the protein CASSVEGQGADEQYF.

The chain is built from TRBV23-1 and TRBJ2-7, with 8 bases lining up with TRBD1. TRBV23-1 qualifies as an ORF whose function is uncertain. The CDR3 runs 13 residues. The J segment lost 6 bases and the V segment lost 6 bases, leaving 7 bases of the junction unmatched. CDR3 sequence reads: CASSTGGGGEQYF. The CDR3 nucleotides read TGCGCCAGCAGCACAGGGGGAGGTGGCGAGCAGTACTTC.

The chain joins TRBV7-7 to TRBJ1-5; unclear D gene. CDR1 and CDR2 (germline): SSHAT, FNYEAQ (reference sequence). Trimming pared 2 bases from V and 11 bases from J, leaving 13 bases between. CDR3 length: 13 residues. CDR3 DNA: TGTGCCAGCAGCTTATCGGGGAACCGGTCCCAGCATTTT. This encodes CASSLSGNRSQHF. Full variable domain (remainder filled in from reference TRBV7-7 and TRBJ1-5): GAGVSQSPRYKVTKRGQDVTLRCDPISSHATLYWYQQALGQGPEFLTYFNYEAQPDKSGLPSDRFSAERPEGSISTLTIQRTEQRDSAMYRCASSLSGNRSQHFGDGTRLSIL.

The V gene is TRBV6-6, the J gene TRBJ1-5, with D unresolved. Trimming left V 4 bases short and J 3 bases short, with 7 bases between. The CDR3 length is 13 residues. In germline, CDR1 is MNHNY, CDR2 SVGAGI (reference sequence). The CDR3 region has the DNA TGTGCCAGCAGTTTAATCTCCAATCAGCCCCAGCATTTT. This gives the protein CASSLISNQPQHF.

This chain uses TRBV4-2 with TRBJ2-7; D gene unclear. From germline, CDR1 is LGHNA and CDR2 YNFKEQ. V lost 4 bases to trimming and J lost 5 bases, with 21 bases between them. This CDR3 spans 16 amino acids. The CDR3 is CASSPPLGENLDEQYF. CDR3 bases: TGTGCCAGCAGCCCCCCCCTAGGAGAAAACTTGGACGAGCAGTACTTC.